This T cell receptor (beta chain) was observed in a study of blood T cell repertoires in COVID-19. Germline values: CDR1 LGHDT, CDR2 YNNKEL (reference sequence). This CDR3 region has 18 residues. V lost 2 bases and J 0 bases, leaving 16 bases between the germline ends. In the authors' workflow: Nucleated cell number was recorded as an estimate derived from reference gene primer amplification. Clones were read by immunoSEQ multiplex PCR, and TCRdb kept only the in-frame ones, dropping some. The DNA was the basis for D and trimming; V, J and clone size are from that table. The data show roughly 86,000 clones, around 80% seen once.

The V and J genes are TRBV3-1 (or the pseudogene TRBV3-2) and TRBJ1-4; the D gene is possibly TRBD1 (5 bases). This receptor was taken from a human donor in a cohort sampled during active COVID-19. The source material was peripheral blood. Here the CDR3 reads CASSQPWTGGSTNEKLFF. CDR3 bases: TGTGCCAGCAGCCAACCCTGGACGGGGGGATCAACTAATGAAAAACTGTTTTTT.